These 6 T cell receptor beta chains share one sample of origin, sequenced in a study of T cell responses to AZD1222 COVID-19 vaccine. Produced via immunoSEQ multiplex PCR; TCRdb's table is partial and in-frame only. The sample shows 160,000 or so clones, about 90% of them seen only once. Here the sequenced sample was peripheral blood, taken on day 0 of MenACWY control vaccination. The receptor source for this set is an adult in good health.

The V and J genes are TRBV4-2 and TRBJ2-3; the D is unclear. Germline V gives CDR1 LGHNA, CDR2 YNFKEQ. V was cut by 0 bases and J by 8 bases, with 6 bases left in between. This CDR3 has 12 residues. The CDR3 protein is CASSQETTTQYF. CDR3 DNA sequence: TGTGCCAGCAGCCAAGAGACCACTACGCAGTATTTT.

This clone has just a few counts. V usage is TRBV11-3 and J usage is TRBJ2-1; 9 positions match TRBD2. The germline V gene has CDR1 SGHNT and CDR2 YENEEA. The trim removed 5 bases at V and 7 bases at J, leaving 15 bases unmatched. The CDR3 extends over 17 amino acids. CDR3 nucleotides: TGTGCCAGCAGCCAAGGGCGGGAGGGACTGCATCGGAATGAGCAGTTCTTC. Its protein is CASSQGREGLHRNEQFF. Filled out from reference TRBV11-3 and TRBJ2-1, the complete variable domain reads EAGVVQSPRYKIIEKKQPVAFWCNPISGHNTLYWYLQNLGQGPELLIRYENEEAVDDSQLPKDRFSAERLKGVDSTLKIQPAELGDSAVYLCASSQGREGLHRNEQFFGPGTRLTVL.

This clone has a single count. V and J are TRBV2 and TRBJ1-1; no reliable D call. V gave up 6 bases and J gave up 4 bases, with 12 bases separating them. Germline lookup yields CDR1 SNHLY and CDR2 FYNNEI. This CDR3 spans 13 amino acids. The CDR3 reads CASRLGRVTEAFF. The CDR3 DNA reads as TGTGCCAGCAGACTGGGGAGGGTCACTGAAGCTTTCTTT.

The V call is TRBV9, the J call TRBJ2-6; D is unresolved. The germline V and J ends were trimmed by 2 bases and 0 bases, with 15 bases remaining between them. The germline V gene has CDR1 SGDLS and CDR2 YYNGEE. The CDR3 extends over 18 amino acids. In DNA form, the CDR3 reads TGTGCCAGCAGCGTTTCGGGCCAAGGTGTCTCTGGGGCCAACGTCCTGACTTTC. It codes for CASSVSGQGVSGANVLTF.

The chain joins TRBV30 to TRBJ1-5; D remains unclear. The CDR3 is 15 amino acids. V lost 3 bases, J lost 3 bases, and 15 bases lay in between. CDR1 and CDR2 from the germline V gene are GTSNPN and SVGIG (reference sequence). The CDR3 nucleotides are TGTGCCTGGAGCAGGCAATCGGGGATCAATCAGCCCCAGCATTTT. This translates into CAWSRQSGINQPQHF.

The CDR3 here is CARTEREDNTGELFF. The DNA for the CDR3 is TGTGCCCGAACAGAGAGAGAGGACAACACCGGGGAGCTGTTTTTT. This sequence joins TRBV6-4 and TRBJ2-2; no definite D call. The CDR3 length is 15 residues. The germline gives CDR1 MRHNA, CDR2 SNTAGT. V lost 11 bases and J 2 bases, leaving 18 bases between the germline ends.